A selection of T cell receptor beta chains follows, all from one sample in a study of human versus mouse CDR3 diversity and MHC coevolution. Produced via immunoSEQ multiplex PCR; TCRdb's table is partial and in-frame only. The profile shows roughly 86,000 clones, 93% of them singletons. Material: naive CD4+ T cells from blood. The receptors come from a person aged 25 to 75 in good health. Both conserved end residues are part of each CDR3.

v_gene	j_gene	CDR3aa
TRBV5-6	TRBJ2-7	CASSRVLIHEQYF
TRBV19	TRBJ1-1	CASSRQGMSTEAFF
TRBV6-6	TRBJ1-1	CASSYSSVNTEAFF
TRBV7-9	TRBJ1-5	CASSRTGNQPQHF
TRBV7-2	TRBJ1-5	CASSLDQGSNQPQHF
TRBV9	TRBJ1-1	CASSVNRGLSEAFF
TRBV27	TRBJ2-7	CASSPQNSHSYEQYF
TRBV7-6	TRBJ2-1	CASRQAGGYEQFF
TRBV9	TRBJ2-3	CASSVGRASGGLGFRSTDTQYF
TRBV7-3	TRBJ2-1	CASSSGQNEQFF
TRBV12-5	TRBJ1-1	CASGQRQGGPSNTEAFF
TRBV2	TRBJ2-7	CASSESGQILYEQYF
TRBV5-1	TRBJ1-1	CASSPDRGNTEAFF
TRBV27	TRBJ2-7	CASSPFGVYEQYF
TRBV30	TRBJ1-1	CAWSPPLGGGGKKDTEAFF
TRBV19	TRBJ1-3	CASHEQGSGNTIYF
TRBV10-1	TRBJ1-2	CASSRPDDRVKNYGYTF
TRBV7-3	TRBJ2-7	CASSLSGGSYEQYF
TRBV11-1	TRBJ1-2	CASSSKGGYGYTF
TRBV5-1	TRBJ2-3	CASSLSDTDTDTQYF
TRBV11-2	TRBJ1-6	CASSPDRGNSPLHF
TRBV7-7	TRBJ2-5	CASSPGTGHQETQYF
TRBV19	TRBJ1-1	CASSPRGFEAFF
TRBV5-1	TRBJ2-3	CASSVFKGVDTQYF
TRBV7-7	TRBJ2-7	CASSLGGQSSYEQYF
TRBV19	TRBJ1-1	CASSIDLNTEAFF
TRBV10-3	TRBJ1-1	CAISEGVNTEAFF
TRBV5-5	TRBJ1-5	CASSTYRAHSNQPQHF
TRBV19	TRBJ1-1	CATGDRPMNTEAFF
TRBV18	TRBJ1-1	CASSPPSVNTEAFF
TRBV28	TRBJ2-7	CASIGVPFYEQYF
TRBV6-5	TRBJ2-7	CASSYETDSYYEQYF
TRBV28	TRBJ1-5	CASSSPLKPQHF
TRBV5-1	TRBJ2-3	CASSLEPTSDTQYF
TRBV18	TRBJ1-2	CASSPSQGSWDGYTF
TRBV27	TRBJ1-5	CASRPGQGIESNQPQHF
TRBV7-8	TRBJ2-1	CASSFRDSYNEQFF